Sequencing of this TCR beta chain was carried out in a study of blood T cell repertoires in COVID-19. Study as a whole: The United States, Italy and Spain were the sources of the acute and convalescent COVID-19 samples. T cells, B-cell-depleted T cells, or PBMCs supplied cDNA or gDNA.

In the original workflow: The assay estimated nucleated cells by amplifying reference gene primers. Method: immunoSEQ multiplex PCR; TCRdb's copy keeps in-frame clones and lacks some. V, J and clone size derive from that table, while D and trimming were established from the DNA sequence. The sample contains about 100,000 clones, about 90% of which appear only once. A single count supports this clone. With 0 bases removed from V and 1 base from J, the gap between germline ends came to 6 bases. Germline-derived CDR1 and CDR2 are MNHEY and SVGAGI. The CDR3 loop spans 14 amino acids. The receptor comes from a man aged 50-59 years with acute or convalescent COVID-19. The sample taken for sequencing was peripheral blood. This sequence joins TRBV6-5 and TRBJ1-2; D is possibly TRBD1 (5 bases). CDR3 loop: CASSYSGGNYGYTF. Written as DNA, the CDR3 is TGTGCCAGCAGTTACTCCGGGGGTAACTATGGCTACACCTTC.